The clone carrying this TCR beta chain was recorded once. This specimen belongs to a study of shared clonotypes between healthy human individuals. The length of the CDR3 is 14 residues. Trimming cost V 7 bases and J 0 bases; bases outside gene matches: 2. Germline CDR1 SQVTM, CDR2 ANQGSEA. TCRdb's copy holds only in-frame clones and misses some; the assay was immunoSEQ multiplex PCR. The sample yields about 670,000 clones, about two thirds seen once. The chain is built from TRBV29-1 and TRBJ2-1; 11 nucleotides agree with TRBD2. The clonotype originates from a young woman in good health. Input material: memory CD4+ T cells sorted from blood. The subset denotes: CD45RA-negative fraction. CDR3 sequence: CSGTSGSSYNEQFF. The CDR3 DNA reads TGCAGCGGTACTAGCGGGAGCTCCTACAATGAGCAGTTCTTC.